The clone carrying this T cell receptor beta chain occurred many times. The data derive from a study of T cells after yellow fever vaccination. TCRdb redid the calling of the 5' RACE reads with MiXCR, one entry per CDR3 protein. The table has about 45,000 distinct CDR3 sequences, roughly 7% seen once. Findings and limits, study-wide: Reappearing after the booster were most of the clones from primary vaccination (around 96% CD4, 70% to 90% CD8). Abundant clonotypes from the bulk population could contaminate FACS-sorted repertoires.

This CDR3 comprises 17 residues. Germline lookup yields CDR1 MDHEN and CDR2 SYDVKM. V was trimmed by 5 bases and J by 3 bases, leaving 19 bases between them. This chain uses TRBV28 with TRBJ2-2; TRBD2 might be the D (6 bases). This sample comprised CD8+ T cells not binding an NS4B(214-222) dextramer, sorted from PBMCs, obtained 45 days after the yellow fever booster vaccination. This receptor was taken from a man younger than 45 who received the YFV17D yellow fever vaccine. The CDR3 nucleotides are TGTGCCAGCAGTATTAATCCGGGACTTCAATACACCGGGGAGCTGTTTTTT. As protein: CASSINPGLQYTGELFF.